Listed here is a single TCR beta chain. These data originate in a study of T cell responses to AZD1222 COVID-19 vaccine. CDR1 is SGHNT and CDR2 is YYREEE in the germline V gene (reference sequence). Trimming stripped 3 bases from V and 7 bases from J, with 16 bases between. The CDR3 consists of 15 residues. Clones were read by immunoSEQ multiplex PCR, and TCRdb kept only the in-frame ones, dropping some. The data contain about 270,000 clones, approximately 94% of them singletons. This chain joins TRBV5-4 and TRBJ1-4, with D perhaps matching TRBD1 (6 bases). The receptor comes from an adult who received the AZD1222 COVID-19 vaccine. The specimen was peripheral blood, collected 28 days after the second AZD1222 dose. The DNA of the CDR3 is TGTGCCAGCAGCTCGGACCGGGGGGCGGGTGAAAAACTGTTTTTT. The encoded protein is CASSSDRGAGEKLFF.